The 8 T cell receptor beta chains in this list originate from one sample, sequenced in a study of OX40 agonist ivuxolimab in advanced cancers. Library preparation employed the immunoSEQ multiplex PCR assay. Sourced from immuneACCESS, this table was stored by TCRdb with only in-frame sequences that have V and J called. A share of the clones is absent; for the studies checked, an unresolved V gene accounts for under half, and the remainder has no known explanation. Present in this sample are roughly 40,000 clones, over 75% of which were seen just once. Of the sample, roughly 18% is held by the ten largest clones. Material: CD4+ or CD8+ T cells sorted from blood, obtained in a trial of the OX40 agonist ivuxolimab. The source is an adult with an advanced solid tumor such as melanoma, head and neck, liver or kidney cancer.

This clone occurred a few times. V is TRBV28 and J is TRBJ2-2; D possibly matches TRBD1 or TRBD2 (6 bases each). The germline CDR1 and CDR2 sequences are MDHEN and SYDVKM. Trimming stripped 5 bases from V and 0 bases from J, with 13 bases between. The CDR3 runs 16 residues. The chain's CDR3 is CASSVQGGSNTGELFF. The CDR3 DNA reads TGTGCCAGCAGTGTACAGGGAGGTTCGAACACCGGGGAGCTGTTTTTT.

The chain uses TRBV5-6 and TRBJ1-1; the D is unclear. CDR1 SGHDT and CDR2 YYEEEE come from the germline V gene. There are 14 residues in the CDR3. The germline V and J ends were trimmed by 6 bases and 5 bases, with 17 bases remaining between them. CDR3 protein: CASTLGWGDTEAFF. CDR3 nucleotide sequence: TGTGCCAGCACCCTTGGTTGGGGAGATACTGAAGCTTTCTTT.

Regarding this clone: Relative to the germline gene, one junction end is altered; a read error may explain this. The chain carries TRBV27 and TRBJ1-1; D remains unclear. CDR1 is MNHEY and CDR2 is SMNVEV in the germline V gene (reference sequence). The CDR3 consists of 13 residues. This chain's CDR3 is CASSLGRTSVQNF. The CDR3 DNA sequence: TGTGCCAGCAGTTTAGGACGGACCAGTGTGCAGAACTTT.

In its sample, this clone was seen a few times. J is TRBJ2-3 and V is TRBV7-9; no reliable D call. This CDR3 is 15 amino acids long. Germline V gene lookup returns CDR1 SEHNR and CDR2 FQNEAQ (reference sequence). V was clipped by 5 bases and J by 2 bases, with 14 bases between them. DNA for the CDR3: TGTGCCAGCAGCCCTGGTTTAAGGAACACAGATACGCAGTATTTT. It translates to CASSPGLRNTDTQYF.

This chain links TRBV5-1 with TRBJ1-1; TRBD1 agrees at 8 bases. The CDR3 sequence is 15 residues long. CDR1 SGHRS and CDR2 YFSETQ come from the germline V gene. With 0 bases clipped from V and 6 bases from J, the junction kept 7 bases outside the gene matches. This chain's CDR3 is CASSLAGGGFAEAFF. The CDR3 DNA reads TGCGCCAGCAGCTTGGCAGGGGGCGGTTTCGCTGAAGCTTTCTTT.

The V gene is TRBV6-5, the J gene TRBJ1-4; D is unclear. Germline V gene data show CDR1 as MNHEY and CDR2 as SVGAGI. V gave up 5 bases and J gave up 5 bases, with 15 bases separating them. CDR3 length: 15 residues. CDR3 residues: CASSTRDSRNEKLFF. The CDR3 bases are TGTGCCAGCAGTACCCGGGATTCGCGAAATGAAAAACTGTTTTTT.

The chain is built from TRBV29-1 and TRBJ2-1; no clear D. Germline values: CDR1 SQVTM, CDR2 ANQGSEA. This CDR3 is 13 amino acids long. Trimming cost V 3 bases and J 4 bases, with 10 bases left between them. The CDR3, as DNA: TGCAGCGTTGAGCCTAGGAATTACAATGAGCAGTTCTTC. It encodes CSVEPRNYNEQFF.

This sequence joins TRBV19 and TRBJ2-3; the D gene is possibly TRBD1 (6 bases). Trimming cost V 3 bases and J 1 base, with 8 bases left between them. Germline V gives CDR1 LNHDA, CDR2 SQIVND (reference sequence). This CDR3 spans 14 amino acids. CDR3 DNA: TGTGCCAGTAGTATCTGGACAGGCACAGATACGCAGTATTTT. Protein sequence: CASSIWTGTDTQYF.